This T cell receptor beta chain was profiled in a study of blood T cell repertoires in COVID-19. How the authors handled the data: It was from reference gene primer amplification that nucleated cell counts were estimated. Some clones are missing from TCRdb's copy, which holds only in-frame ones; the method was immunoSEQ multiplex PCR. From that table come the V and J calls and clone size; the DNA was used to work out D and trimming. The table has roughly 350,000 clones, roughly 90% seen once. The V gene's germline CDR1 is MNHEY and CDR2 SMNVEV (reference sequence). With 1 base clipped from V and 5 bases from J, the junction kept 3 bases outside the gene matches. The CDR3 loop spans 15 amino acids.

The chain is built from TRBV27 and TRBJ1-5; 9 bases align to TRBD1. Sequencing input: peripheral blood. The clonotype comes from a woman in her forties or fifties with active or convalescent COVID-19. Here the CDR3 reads CASSLWGQGDQPQHF. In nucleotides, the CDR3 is TGTGCCAGCAGTTTATGGGGACAGGGCGATCAGCCCCAGCATTTT.